One T cell receptor (beta chain) is described in this entry. Its specificity is unknown. This sample is drawn from a study of cytomegalovirus exposure and HLA in healthy donors. Study at large: From around 180 million T cells, an earlier analysis saw 110 million or so unique TCR beta sequences. Overall study results and limits: A later analysis found most CMV-associated TCR beta chains apparently HLA-restricted.

A multiplex PCR was run with 60 Vbeta primers and 13 Jbeta primers. TCRdb's copy holds only in-frame clones and misses some; the assay was immunoSEQ multiplex PCR. The sample includes 95,000 to 130,000 clones, about 79% of them seen just once. Germline V gene sequence: CDR1 GTSNPN, CDR2 SVGIG (reference sequence). The CDR3 extends over 12 amino acids. V dropped 6 bases and J dropped 6 bases, with 12 bases sitting between them. The specimen was PBMCs. The rearrangement uses TRBV30 and TRBJ1-5; D gene ambiguous. This clonotype originated in a young man in good health and CMV-seropositive. The CDR3 loop reads CACISEGQPQHF. The CDR3 nucleotides are TGTGCCTGCATCTCGGAGGGTCAGCCCCAGCATTTT.